This T cell receptor beta chain came from a study of T cell clusters in autoimmune cytopenias. Study as a whole: The median distinct TRB clonotype count was approximately 2,500 per sample, from a median roughly 52,000 reads.

As regards this clonotype: The antigen is undetermined.

TRB rearrangements were amplified by touch-down multiplex PCR with mixed TRB-A/B primers. With the multiplex PCR reads reprocessed, TCRdb shows one record per CDR3 protein and no DNA. Its clone listing holds 6,500 to 8,500 distinct CDR3 sequences. Study results and caveats: No experiment has yet validated the function of the T cell clusters defined in silico.

Germline lookup yields CDR1 SGHVS and CDR2 FNYEAQ. This CDR3 is built from 17 residues. About 39,000 genome equivalents of blood DNA were amplified for TRB. This clonotype was obtained from a human donor with an autoimmune cytopenia or autoimmune hepatitis (not recorded which). The V call is TRBV7-6, the J call TRBJ1-3. The sample comprised peripheral blood. This CDR3 is CASSERQAGFGGNTIYF.